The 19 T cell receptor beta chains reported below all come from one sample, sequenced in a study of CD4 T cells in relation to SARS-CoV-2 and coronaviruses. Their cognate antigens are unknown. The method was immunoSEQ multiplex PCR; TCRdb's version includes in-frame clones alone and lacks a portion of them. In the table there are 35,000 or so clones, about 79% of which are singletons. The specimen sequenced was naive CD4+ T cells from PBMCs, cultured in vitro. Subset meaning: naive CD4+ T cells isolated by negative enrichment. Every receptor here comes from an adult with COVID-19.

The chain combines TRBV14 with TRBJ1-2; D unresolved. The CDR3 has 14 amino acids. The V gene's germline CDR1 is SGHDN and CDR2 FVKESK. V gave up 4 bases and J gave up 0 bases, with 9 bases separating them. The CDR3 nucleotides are TGTGCCAGCAGCCGTAGGTCTTCTAACTATGGCTACACCTTC. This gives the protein CASSRRSSNYGYTF.

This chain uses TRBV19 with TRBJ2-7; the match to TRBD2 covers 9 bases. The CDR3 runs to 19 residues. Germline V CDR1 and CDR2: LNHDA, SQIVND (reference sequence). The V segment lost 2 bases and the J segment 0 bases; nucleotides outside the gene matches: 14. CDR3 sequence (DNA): TGTGCCAGTAGTATACGGTCGGTTGGACTAGCGCCAAACTCCTACGAGCAGTACTTC. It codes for CASSIRSVGLAPNSYEQYF.

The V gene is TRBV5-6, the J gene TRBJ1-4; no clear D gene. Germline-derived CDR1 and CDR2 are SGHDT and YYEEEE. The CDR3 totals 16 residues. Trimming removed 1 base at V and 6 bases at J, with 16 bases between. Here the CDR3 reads CASSLMHAQHYEKLFF. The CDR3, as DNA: TGTGCCAGCAGCTTGATGCATGCACAGCATTATGAAAAACTGTTTTTT.

CDR3 loop: CATSQTTETIYF. CDR3 nucleotides: TGTGCCACCAGCCAAACGACGGAGACCATATATTTT. The chain recombines TRBV15 with TRBJ1-3; unclear D gene. The CDR3 is 12 residues long. Looked up from germline, CDR1 is LNHNV and CDR2 is YYDKDF (reference sequence). V lost 5 bases, J lost 10 bases, and 12 bases lay in between.

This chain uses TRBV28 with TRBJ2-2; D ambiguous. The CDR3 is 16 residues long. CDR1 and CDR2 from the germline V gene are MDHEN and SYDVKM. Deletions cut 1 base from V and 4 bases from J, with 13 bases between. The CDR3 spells CASSLLGFKGTGELFF. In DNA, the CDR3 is TGTGCCAGCAGTTTATTAGGCTTTAAAGGCACCGGGGAGCTGTTTTTT.

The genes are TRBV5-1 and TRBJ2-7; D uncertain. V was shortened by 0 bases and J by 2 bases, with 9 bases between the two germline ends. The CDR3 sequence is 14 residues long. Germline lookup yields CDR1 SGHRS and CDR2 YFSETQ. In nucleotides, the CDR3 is TGCGCCAGCAGCTTGGGGCTGGCAACCTACGAGCAGTACTTC. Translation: CASSLGLATYEQYF.

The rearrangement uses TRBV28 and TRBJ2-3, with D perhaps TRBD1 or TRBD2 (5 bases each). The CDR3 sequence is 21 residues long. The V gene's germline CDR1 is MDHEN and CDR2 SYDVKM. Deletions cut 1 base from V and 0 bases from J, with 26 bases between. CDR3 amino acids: CASSLFKGRRNAIDSTDTQYF. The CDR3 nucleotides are TGTGCCAGCAGTTTATTTAAGGGGAGACGGAACGCCATCGATAGCACAGATACGCAGTATTTT. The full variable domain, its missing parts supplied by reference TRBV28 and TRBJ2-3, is DVKVTQSSRYLVKRTGEKVFLECVQDMDHENMFWYRQDPGLGLRLIYFSYDVKMKEKGDIPEGYSVSREKKERFSLILESASTNQTSMYLCASSLFKGRRNAIDSTDTQYFGPGTRLTVL.

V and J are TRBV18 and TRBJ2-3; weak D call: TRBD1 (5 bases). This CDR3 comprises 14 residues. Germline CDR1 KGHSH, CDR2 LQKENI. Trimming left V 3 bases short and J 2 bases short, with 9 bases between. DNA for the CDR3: TGTGCCAGCTCACCGACAGAATCCACAGATACGCAGTATTTT. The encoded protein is CASSPTESTDTQYF.

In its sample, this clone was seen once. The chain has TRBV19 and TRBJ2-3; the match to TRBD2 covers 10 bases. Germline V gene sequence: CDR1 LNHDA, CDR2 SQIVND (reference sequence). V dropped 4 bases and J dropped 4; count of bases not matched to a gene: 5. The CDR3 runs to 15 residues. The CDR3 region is CASSTSSGSPDTQYF. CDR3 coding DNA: TGTGCCAGTAGTACTTCTAGCGGGAGCCCAGATACGCAGTATTTT.

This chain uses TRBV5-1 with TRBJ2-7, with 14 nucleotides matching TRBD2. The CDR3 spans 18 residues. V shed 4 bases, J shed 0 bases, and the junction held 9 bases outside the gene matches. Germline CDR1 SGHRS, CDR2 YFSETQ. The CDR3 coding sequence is TGCGCCAGCAGCCCAAGGACTAGCGGGAGGCCCCTCTCCTACGAGCAGTACTTC. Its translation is CASSPRTSGRPLSYEQYF.

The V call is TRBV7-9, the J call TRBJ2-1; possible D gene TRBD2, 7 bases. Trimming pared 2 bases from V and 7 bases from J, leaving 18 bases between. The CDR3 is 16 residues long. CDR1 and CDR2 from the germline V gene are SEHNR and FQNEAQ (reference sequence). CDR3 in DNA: TGTGCCAGCAGCTTACCCCGGGGGGCAATGGGTAATGAGCAGTTCTTC. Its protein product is CASSLPRGAMGNEQFF.

The CDR3 here is CASSQRLAGDDEQYF. DNA of the CDR3: TGCGCCAGCAGCCAGCGACTAGCGGGAGATGACGAGCAGTACTTC. This chain connects TRBV4-3 to TRBJ2-7; 12 bases map to TRBD2. The CDR3 is made up of 15 amino acids. Germline V CDR1 and CDR2: LGHNA, YSLEER. V lost 3 bases to trimming and J lost 5 bases; unmatched junction nucleotides: 5.

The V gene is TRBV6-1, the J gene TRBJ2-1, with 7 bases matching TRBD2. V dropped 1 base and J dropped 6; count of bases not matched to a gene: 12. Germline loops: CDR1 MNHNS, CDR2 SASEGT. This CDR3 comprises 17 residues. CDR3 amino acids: CASSEDSRERKANEQFF. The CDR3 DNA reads TGTGCCAGCAGTGAAGATTCGCGGGAGAGGAAGGCCAATGAGCAGTTCTTC.

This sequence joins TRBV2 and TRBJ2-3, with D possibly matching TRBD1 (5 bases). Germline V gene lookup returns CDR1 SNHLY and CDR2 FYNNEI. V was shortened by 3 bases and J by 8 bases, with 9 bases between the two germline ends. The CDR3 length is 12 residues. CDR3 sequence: CASSEGQGTQYF. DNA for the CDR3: TGTGCCAGCAGTGAGGGGCAGGGTACGCAGTATTTT.

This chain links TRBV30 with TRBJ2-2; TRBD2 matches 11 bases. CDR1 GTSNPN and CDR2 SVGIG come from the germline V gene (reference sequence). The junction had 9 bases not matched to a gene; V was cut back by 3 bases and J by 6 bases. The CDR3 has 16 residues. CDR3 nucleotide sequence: TGTGCCTGGAGAGGTCTAGCGGGAGGTCGAGCCGGGGAGCTGTTTTTT. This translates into CAWRGLAGGRAGELFF.

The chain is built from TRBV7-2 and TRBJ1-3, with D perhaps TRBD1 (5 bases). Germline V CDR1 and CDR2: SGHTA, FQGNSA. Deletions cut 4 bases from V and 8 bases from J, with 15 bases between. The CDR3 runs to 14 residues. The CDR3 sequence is CASSSTGSGDTIYF. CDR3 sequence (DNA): TGTGCCAGCAGCTCAACAGGTAGCGGGGACACCATATATTTT. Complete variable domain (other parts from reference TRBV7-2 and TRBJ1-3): GAGVSQSPSNKVTEKGKDVELRCDPISGHTALYWYRQSLGQGLEFLIYFQGNSAPDKSGLPSDRFSAERTGGSVSTLTIQRTQQEDSAVYLCASSSTGSGDTIYFGEGSWLTVV.

The CDR3 sequence: CASSERADTQYF. In nucleotides, the CDR3 is TGTGCCAGCAGTGAGCGGGCGGATACGCAGTATTTT. The rearrangement uses TRBV6-1 and TRBJ2-3, with a tentative D call TRBD2 (5 bases). CDR1 and CDR2 (germline): MNHNS, SASEGT. V shed 3 bases and J shed 6 bases, with 7 bases lying between them. The CDR3 has 12 amino acids.

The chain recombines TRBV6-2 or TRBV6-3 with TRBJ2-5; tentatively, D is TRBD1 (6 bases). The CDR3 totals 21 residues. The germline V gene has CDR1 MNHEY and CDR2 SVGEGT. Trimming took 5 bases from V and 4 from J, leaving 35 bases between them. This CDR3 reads CASSHGPLDDPGHNLGETQYF. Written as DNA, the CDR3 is TGTGCCAGCAGTCACGGACCCCTTGACGATCCGGGACATAATCTTGGAGAGACCCAGTACTTC.

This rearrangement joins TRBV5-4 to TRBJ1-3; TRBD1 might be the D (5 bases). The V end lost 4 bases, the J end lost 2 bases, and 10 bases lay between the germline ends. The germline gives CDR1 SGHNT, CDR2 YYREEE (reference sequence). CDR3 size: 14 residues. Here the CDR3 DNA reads TGTGCCAGCAGCCTCAGGGACGCTGGAAACACCATATATTTT. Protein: CASSLRDAGNTIYF.